The 4 T cell receptor beta chains in this list originate from one sample, sequenced in a study of post-analysis software for immune sequencing data. Unique molecular identifiers were present in the TCR beta cDNA libraries. TCRdb fed the PCR reads into MiXCR, producing one record per CDR3 protein. The profile covers fewer than 600,000 distinct CDR3 sequences, with nearly 45% appearing a single time and roughly 12% taken by the ten largest. Study conclusions and caveats: A few TRBV segments occurring more often in patients than controls included TRBV5-6, TRBV5-1 and TRBV20-1.

Their specific antigens are unknown. The sample taken for sequencing was blood. Every receptor here comes from a girl aged 10 to 17 with multiple sclerosis.

The chain recombines TRBV7-3 with TRBJ2-7, with TRBD1 matching over 7 bases. CDR1 SGHTA and CDR2 FQGTGA come from the germline V gene. The CDR3 is made up of 15 amino acids. J was trimmed by 6 bases and V by 5 bases; bases with no gene match: 13. The CDR3 DNA is TGTGCCAGCAGCCACCGGACAGGAGTTACATCCGAGCAGTACTTC. Protein product: CASSHRTGVTSEQYF.

The chain carries TRBV28 and TRBJ2-6, with D perhaps TRBD1 (6 bases). CDR1 is MDHEN and CDR2 is SYDVKM in the germline V gene. V lost 7 bases and J 0 bases, leaving 13 bases between the germline ends. The CDR3 extends over 16 amino acids. The CDR3 protein is CASIPLQGSGANVLTF. Here the CDR3 DNA reads TGTGCCAGCATCCCGTTACAGGGCTCTGGGGCCAACGTCCTGACTTTC.

This clonotype was seen a few times. The chain recombines TRBV6-5 with TRBJ1-2; 7 bases align to TRBD1. The CDR3 sequence is 13 residues long. Germline V gene lookup returns CDR1 MNHEY and CDR2 SVGAGI. V gave up 5 bases and J gave up 4 bases; unmatched junction bases: 4. The CDR3 sequence is CASSTGAGYGYTF. Here the CDR3 DNA reads TGTGCCAGCAGTACAGGGGCCGGCTATGGCTACACCTTC.

The genes are TRBV5-1 and TRBJ2-7, with 11 positions matching TRBD2. The germline V gene encodes CDR1 SGHRS and CDR2 YFSETQ. Trimming took 2 bases from V and 0 from J; bases not matched to a gene: 16. The CDR3 contains 20 residues. This CDR3 reads CASSLRFETSGTPVSYEQYF. CDR3 sequence (DNA): TGCGCCAGCAGCTTACGGTTCGAGACTAGCGGGACCCCAGTCTCCTACGAGCAGTACTTC.